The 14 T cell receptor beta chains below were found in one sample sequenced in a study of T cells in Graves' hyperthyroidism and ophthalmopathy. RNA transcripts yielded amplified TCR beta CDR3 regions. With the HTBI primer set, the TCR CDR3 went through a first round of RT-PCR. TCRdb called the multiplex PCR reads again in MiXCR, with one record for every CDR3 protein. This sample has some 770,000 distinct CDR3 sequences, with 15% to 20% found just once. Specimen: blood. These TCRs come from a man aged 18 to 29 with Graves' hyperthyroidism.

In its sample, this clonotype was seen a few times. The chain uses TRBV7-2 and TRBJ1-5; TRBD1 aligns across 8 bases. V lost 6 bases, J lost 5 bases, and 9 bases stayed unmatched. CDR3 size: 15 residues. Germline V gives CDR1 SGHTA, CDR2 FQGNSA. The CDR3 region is CASSSGQGSDQPQHF. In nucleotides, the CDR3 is TGTGCCAGCAGTTCAGGACAGGGCTCCGATCAGCCCCAGCATTTT.

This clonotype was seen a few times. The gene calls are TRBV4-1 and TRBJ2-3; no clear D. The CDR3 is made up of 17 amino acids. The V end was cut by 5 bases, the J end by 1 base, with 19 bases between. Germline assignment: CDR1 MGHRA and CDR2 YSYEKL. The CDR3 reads CASSDRSVGSGTDTQYF. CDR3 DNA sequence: TGCGCCAGCAGCGACCGGTCAGTGGGGTCGGGCACAGATACGCAGTATTTT.

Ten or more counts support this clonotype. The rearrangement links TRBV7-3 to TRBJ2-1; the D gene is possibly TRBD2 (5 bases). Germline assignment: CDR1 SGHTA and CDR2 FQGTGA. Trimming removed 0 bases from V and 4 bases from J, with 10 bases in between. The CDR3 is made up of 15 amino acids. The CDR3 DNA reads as TGTGCCAGCAGCTTAACATCCTCGGGGTACAATGAGCAGTTCTTC. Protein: CASSLTSSGYNEQFF.

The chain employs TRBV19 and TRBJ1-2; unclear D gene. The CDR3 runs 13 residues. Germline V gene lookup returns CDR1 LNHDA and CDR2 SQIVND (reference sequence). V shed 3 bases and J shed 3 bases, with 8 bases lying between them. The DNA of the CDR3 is TGTGCCAGTAGTATTCGGGCGGACTATGGCTACACCTTC. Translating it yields CASSIRADYGYTF. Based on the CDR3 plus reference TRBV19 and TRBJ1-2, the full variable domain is DGGITQSPKYLFRKEGQNVTLSCEQNLNHDAMYWYRQDPGQGLRLIYYSQIVNDFQKGDIAEGYSVSREKKESFPLTVTSAQKNPTAFYLCASSIRADYGYTFGSGTRLTVV.

CDR3 sequence: CASSQVSGSYEETQYF. CDR3 in DNA: TGCGCCAGCAGCCAAGTTAGCGGGAGCTACGAGGAGACCCAGTACTTC. The rearrangement joins TRBV4-3 to TRBJ2-5, with TRBD2 identical over 9 bases. The CDR3 has 16 residues. Germline V gene data show CDR1 as LGHNA and CDR2 as YSLEER. The V gene end was trimmed by 1 base and the J gene end by 5 bases; junction bases not matched to a gene: 8.

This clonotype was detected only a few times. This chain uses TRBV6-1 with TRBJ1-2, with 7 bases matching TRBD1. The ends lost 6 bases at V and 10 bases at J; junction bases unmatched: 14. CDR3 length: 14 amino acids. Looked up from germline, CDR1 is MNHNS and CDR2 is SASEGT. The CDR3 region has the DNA TGTGCCAGCAGGAATCCTCGAGGGACAGACTCCTACACCTTC. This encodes CASRNPRGTDSYTF.

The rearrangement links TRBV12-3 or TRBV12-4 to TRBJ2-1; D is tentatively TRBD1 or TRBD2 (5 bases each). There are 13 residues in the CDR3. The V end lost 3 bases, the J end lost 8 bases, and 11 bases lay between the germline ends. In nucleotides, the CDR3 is TGTGCCAGCAGTTTTGAAGGGACGGATGAGCAGTTCTTC. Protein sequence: CASSFEGTDEQFF.

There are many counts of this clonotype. In DNA form, the CDR3 reads TGTGCCAGCAGTCCGACCTATGGCCGCACTGAAGCTTTCTTT. This gives the protein CASSPTYGRTEAFF. The gene calls are TRBV27 and TRBJ1-1; D remains ambiguous. Trimming took 5 bases from V and 4 from J, leaving 14 bases between them. Germline V CDR1 and CDR2: MNHEY, SMNVEV (reference sequence). The CDR3 contains 14 residues.

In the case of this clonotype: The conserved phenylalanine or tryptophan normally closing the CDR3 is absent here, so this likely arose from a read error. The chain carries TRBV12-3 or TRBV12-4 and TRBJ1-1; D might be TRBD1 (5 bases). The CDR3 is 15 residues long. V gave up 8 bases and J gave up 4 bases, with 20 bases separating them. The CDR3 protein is CASGVSQWGITEAFL. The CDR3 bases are TGTGCCAGCGGGGTGTCGCAGTGGGGGATCACTGAAGCTTTCCTT.

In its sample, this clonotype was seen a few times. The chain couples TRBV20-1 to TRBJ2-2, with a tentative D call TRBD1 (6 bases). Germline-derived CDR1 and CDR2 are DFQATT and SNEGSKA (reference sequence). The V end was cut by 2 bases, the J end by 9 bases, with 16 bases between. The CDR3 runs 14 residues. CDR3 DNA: TGCAGTGCTAGACCCTCCTCAGGGGTTAGGGAGCTGTTTTTT. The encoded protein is CSARPSSGVRELFF.

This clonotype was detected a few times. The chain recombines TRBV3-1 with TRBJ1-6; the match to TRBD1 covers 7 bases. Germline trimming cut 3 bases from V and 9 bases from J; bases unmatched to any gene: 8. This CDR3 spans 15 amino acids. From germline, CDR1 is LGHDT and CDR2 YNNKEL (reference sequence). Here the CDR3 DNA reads TGTGCCAGCAGCCACAACCGGGACAGAGGTTCACCCCTCCACTTT. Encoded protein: CASSHNRDRGSPLHF.

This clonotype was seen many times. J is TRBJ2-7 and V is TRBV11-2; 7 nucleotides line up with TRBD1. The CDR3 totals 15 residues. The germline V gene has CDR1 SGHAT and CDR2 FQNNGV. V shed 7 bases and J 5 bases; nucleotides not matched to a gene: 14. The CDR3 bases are TGTGCCAGCACCTCTCGGGACAGCCGAGACCACGAGCAGTACTTC. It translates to CASTSRDSRDHEQYF. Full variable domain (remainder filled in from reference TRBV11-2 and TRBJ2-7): EAGVAQSPRYKIIEKRQSVAFWCNPISGHATLYWYQQILGQGPKLLIQFQNNGVVDDSQLPKDRFSAERLKGVDSTLKIQPAKLEDSAVYLCASTSRDSRDHEQYFGPGTRLTVT.

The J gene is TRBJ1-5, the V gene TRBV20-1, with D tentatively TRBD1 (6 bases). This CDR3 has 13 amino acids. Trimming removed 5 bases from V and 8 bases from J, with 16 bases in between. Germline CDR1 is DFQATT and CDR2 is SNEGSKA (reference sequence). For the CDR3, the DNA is TGCAGTGCTGGACGACGGGGGCGCGAGCCCCAGCATTTT. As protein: CSAGRRGREPQHF.

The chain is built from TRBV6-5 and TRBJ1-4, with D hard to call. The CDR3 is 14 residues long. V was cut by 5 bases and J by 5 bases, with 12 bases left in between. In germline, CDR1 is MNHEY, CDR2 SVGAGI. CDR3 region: CASSNLGWNEKLFF. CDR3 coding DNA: TGTGCCAGCAGTAACCTTGGATGGAATGAAAAACTGTTTTTT.